This T cell receptor beta chain was retrieved from a study of T cells in Graves' hyperthyroidism and ophthalmopathy. The V end was cut by 1 base, the J end by 5 bases, with 6 bases between. Germline V gene sequence: CDR1 LGHNA, CDR2 YNFKEQ. The CDR3 extends over 12 amino acids. This clonotype was counted many times. Regions amplified from RNA transcripts were the TCR beta CDR3 regions. First-round RT-PCR targeting the TCR CDR3 was performed with the HTBI primer set. TCRdb independently ran MiXCR on the multiplex PCR reads; one entry per CDR3 protein. Among 250,000 to 300,000 distinct CDR3 sequences listed, approximately 19% were seen once.

The TCR sequence derives from a man between 50 and 59 years old with Graves' ophthalmopathy. The chain couples TRBV4-2 to TRBJ2-7; D ambiguous. Sequencing was done on a sample of blood. For the CDR3, the DNA is TGTGCCAGCAGCCAAGTGTCCCACGAGCAGTACTTC. Translating it yields CASSQVSHEQYF.